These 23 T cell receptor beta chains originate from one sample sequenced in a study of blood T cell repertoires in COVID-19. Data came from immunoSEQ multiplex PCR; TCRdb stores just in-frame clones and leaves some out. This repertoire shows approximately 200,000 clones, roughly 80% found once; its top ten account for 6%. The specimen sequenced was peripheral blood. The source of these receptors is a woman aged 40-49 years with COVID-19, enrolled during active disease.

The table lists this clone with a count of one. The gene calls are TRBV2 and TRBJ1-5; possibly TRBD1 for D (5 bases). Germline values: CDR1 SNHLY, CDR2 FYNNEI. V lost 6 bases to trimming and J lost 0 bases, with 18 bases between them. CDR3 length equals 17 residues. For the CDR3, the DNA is TGTGCCAGCAGCCCCTCCGTGGGGCATCATAGCAATCAGCCCCAGCATTTT. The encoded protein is CASSPSVGHHSNQPQHF.

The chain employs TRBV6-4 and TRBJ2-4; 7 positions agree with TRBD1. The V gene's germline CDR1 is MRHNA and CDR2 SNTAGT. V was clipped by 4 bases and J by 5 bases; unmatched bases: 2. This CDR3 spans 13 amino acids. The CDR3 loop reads CASSATGENIQYF. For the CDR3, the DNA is TGTGCCAGCAGTGCCACAGGGGAAAACATTCAGTACTTC.

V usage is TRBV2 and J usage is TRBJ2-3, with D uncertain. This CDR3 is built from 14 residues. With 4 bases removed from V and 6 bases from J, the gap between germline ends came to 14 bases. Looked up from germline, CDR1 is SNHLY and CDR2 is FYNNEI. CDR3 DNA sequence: TGTGCCAGCAGTGTAGGAGACCTCGGGGATACGCAGTATTTT. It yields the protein CASSVGDLGDTQYF.

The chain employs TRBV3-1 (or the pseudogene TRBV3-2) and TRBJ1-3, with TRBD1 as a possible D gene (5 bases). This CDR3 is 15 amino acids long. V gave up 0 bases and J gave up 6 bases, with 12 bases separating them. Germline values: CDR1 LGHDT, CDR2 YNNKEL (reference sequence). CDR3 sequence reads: CASSQEGLTANTIYF. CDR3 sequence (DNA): TGTGCCAGCAGCCAAGAGGGACTCACGGCAAACACCATATATTTT.

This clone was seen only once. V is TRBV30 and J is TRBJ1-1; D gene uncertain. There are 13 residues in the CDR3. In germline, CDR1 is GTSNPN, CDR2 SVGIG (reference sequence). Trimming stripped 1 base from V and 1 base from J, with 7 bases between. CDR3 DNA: TGTGCCTGGAGTGCCCCAGGGAACACTGAAGCTTTCTTT. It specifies CAWSAPGNTEAFF.

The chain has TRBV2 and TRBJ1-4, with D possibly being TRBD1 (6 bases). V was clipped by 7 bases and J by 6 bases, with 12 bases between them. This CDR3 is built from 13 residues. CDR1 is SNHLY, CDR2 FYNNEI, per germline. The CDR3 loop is CASTQGRDEKLFF. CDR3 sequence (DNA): TGTGCCAGCACACAGGGTAGGGATGAAAAACTGTTTTTT.

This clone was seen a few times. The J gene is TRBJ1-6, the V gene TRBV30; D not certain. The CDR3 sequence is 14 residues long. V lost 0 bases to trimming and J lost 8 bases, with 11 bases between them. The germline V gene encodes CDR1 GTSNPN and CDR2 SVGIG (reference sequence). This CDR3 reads CAWSVDTVYSPLHF. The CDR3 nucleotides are TGTGCCTGGAGTGTCGACACTGTGTATTCACCCCTCCACTTT.

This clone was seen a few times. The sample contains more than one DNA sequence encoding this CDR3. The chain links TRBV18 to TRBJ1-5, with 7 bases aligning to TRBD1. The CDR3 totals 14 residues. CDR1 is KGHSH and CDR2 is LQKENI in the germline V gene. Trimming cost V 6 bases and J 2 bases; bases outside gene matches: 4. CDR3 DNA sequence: TGTGCCAGCTCCCCCGACAGGGGCAATCAGCCCCAGCATTTT. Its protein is CASSPDRGNQPQHF.

The chain's CDR3 is CASSVGLAGARPDTQYF. As DNA, the CDR3 is TGTGCCAGCTCAGTGGGACTAGCGGGGGCCCGGCCAGATACGCAGTATTTT. V and J are TRBV18 and TRBJ2-3, with 14 nucleotides matching TRBD2. V was clipped by 5 bases and J by 4 bases; unmatched bases: 8. The CDR3 is 17 amino acids. Germline assignment: CDR1 KGHSH and CDR2 LQKENI.

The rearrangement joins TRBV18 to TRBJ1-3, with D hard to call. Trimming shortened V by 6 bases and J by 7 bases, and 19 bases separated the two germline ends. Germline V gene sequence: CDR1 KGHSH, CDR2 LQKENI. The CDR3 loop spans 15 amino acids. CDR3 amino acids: CASSRNGDLVNTIYF. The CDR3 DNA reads TGTGCCAGCTCCCGGAACGGGGATTTGGTGAACACCATATATTTT.

CDR3 residues: CASSLANSPLHF. The CDR3 DNA sequence: TGCGCCAGCAGCTTAGCGAATTCACCCCTCCACTTT. The chain carries TRBV5-1 and TRBJ1-6, with D unclear. CDR1 is SGHRS, CDR2 YFSETQ, per germline. Trimming took 2 bases from V and 7 from J, leaving 4 bases between them. CDR3 length equals 12 residues.

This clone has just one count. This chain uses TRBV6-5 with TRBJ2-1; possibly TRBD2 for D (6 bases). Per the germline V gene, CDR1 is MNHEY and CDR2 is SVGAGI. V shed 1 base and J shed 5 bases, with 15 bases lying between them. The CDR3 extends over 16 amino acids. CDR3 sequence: CASSYYGRERNNEQFF. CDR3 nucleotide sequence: TGTGCCAGCAGTTACTATGGGCGGGAAAGAAACAATGAGCAGTTCTTC.

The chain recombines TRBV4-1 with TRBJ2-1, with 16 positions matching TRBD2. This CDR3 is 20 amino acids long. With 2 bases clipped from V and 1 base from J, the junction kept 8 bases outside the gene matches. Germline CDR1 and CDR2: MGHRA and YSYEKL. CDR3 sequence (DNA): TGCGCCAGCAGCCAACACACGGGGACTAGCGGGAGGGGGTCCTACAATGAGCAGTTCTTC. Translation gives CASSQHTGTSGRGSYNEQFF.

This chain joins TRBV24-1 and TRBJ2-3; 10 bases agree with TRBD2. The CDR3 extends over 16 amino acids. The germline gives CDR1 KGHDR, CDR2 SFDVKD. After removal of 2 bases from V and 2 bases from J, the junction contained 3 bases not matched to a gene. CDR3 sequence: CATSDSSGGLTDTQYF. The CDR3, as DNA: TGTGCCACCAGTGATTCTAGCGGGGGACTCACAGATACGCAGTATTTT.

The CDR3 loop is CASSPGKRGRTYGYTF. The CDR3 nucleotides read TGTGCCAGTAGCCCGGGAAAGAGGGGGCGCACCTATGGCTACACCTTC. V and J are TRBV19 and TRBJ1-2; 7 bases fit TRBD1. With 6 bases clipped from V and 4 bases from J, the junction kept 14 bases outside the gene matches. Germline V gives CDR1 LNHDA, CDR2 SQIVND (reference sequence). The CDR3 contains 16 residues.

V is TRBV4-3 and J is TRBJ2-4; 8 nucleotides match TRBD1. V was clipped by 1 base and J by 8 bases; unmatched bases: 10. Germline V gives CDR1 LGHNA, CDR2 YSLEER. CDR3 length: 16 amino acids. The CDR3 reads CASSQVFRGLGDIQYF. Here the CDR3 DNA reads TGCGCCAGCAGCCAAGTTTTCAGGGGGCTTGGGGACATTCAGTACTTC.

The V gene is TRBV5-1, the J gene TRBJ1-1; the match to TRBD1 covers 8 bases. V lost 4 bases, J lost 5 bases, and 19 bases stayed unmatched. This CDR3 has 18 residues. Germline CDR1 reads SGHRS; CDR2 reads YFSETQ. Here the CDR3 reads CASSLSAIPGGGVTEAFF. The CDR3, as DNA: TGCGCCAGCAGCCTCAGTGCAATCCCAGGGGGCGGTGTAACTGAAGCTTTCTTT.

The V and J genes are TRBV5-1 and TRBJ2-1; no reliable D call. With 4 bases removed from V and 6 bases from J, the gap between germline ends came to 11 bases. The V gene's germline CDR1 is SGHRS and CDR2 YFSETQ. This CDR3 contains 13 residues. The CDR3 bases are TGCGCCAGCAGCCCTAATTCTCTCAATGAGCAGTTCTTC. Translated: CASSPNSLNEQFF.

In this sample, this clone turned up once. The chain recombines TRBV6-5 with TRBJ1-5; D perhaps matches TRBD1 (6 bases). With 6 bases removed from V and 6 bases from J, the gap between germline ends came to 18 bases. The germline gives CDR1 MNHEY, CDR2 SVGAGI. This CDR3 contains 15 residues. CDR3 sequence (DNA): TGTGCCAGCAGGCCCCGGGGGGCGCGGACTCAGCCCCAGCATTTT. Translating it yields CASRPRGARTQPQHF.

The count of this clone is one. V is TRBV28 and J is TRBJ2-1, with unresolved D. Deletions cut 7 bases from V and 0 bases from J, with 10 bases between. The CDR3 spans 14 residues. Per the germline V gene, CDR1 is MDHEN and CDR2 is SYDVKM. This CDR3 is CASTETSSYNEQFF. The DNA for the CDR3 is TGTGCCAGCACTGAGACATCCTCCTACAATGAGCAGTTCTTC.

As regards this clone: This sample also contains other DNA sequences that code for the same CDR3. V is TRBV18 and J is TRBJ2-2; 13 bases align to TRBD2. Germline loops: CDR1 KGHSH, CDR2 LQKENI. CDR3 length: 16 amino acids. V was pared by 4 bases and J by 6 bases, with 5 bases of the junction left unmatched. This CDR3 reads CASSLRTSGSAGELFF. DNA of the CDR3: TGTGCCAGCTCACTCAGGACTAGCGGGAGCGCCGGGGAGCTGTTTTTT.

The CDR3 DNA sequence: TGCGCCAGCAGTATGAGGGGGCGCACCGGGGAGCTGTTTTTT. Translation: CASSMRGRTGELFF. The J gene is TRBJ2-2, the V gene TRBV5-1, with 7 bases aligning to TRBD1. Trimming at V came to 5 bases and at J to 4 bases, leaving 5 bases not matched to a gene. Germline CDR1 reads SGHRS; CDR2 reads YFSETQ. This CDR3 has 14 amino acids.

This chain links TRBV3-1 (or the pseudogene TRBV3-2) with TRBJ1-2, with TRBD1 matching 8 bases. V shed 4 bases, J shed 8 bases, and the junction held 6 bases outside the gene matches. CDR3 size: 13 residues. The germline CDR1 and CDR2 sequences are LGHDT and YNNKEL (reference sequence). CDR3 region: CASSPTGEGGYTF. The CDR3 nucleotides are TGTGCCAGCAGCCCGACAGGGGAGGGCGGCTACACCTTC.